Listed here is a single T cell receptor (beta chain). Its antigen is still unknown. These data belong to a study of Graves' ophthalmopathy and Graves' hyperthyroidism. Using RNA transcripts, the TCR beta CDR3 regions were amplified. RT-PCR was first run with HTBI primers, then multiplex PCR in a second round. Via MiXCR, TCRdb re-called the multiplex PCR reads, giving one row per CDR3 protein. The sample has fewer than 350,000 distinct CDR3 sequences, roughly a sixth seen once; the top ten hold 10% to 15%. The CDR3 has 14 residues. The germline V gene has CDR1 KGHDR and CDR2 SFDVKD. With 7 bases removed from V and 5 bases from J, the gap between germline ends came to 16 bases. Whole-study results and caveats: In blood appeared most of the expanded thyroid clonotypes whose frequency exceeded 0.001.

The source is an adult man with Graves' ophthalmopathy. Sequencing was done on a sample of peripheral blood. J is TRBJ2-5 and V is TRBV24-1; a weak D match, TRBD2 (6 bases). Here the CDR3 reads CATSLSREVETQYF. The CDR3 nucleotides read TGTGCCACCAGCCTTTCCAGGGAGGTGGAGACCCAGTACTTC.